The TCR beta chain described here comes from a study of Tregs in tolerant kidney transplant recipients. Recipients received nonmyeloablative bone marrow transplants from related graft donors, with transient mixed chimerism. CD4+CD25+CD127- Tregs, CD4+CD25- non-Tregs, CD4 and CD8 cells were sorted. Study-level findings and limits: Validation in larger populations is needed because few patients were studied. Donor-specific Treg expansion exceeded global Treg expansion in tolerant patients, suggesting antigen drive. Nucleotide sequences could not be compared across some patients' samples due to primer changes.

V was shortened by 5 bases and J by 2 bases, with 14 bases between the two germline ends. Germline V lookup: CDR1 SEHNR, CDR2 FQNEAQ (reference sequence). The CDR3 totals 15 residues. Concerning this clone: Antigen unknown.

Profiling relied on immunoSEQ multiplex PCR, and the TCRdb table lists in-frame clones only, not all of them. Seen here are tens of thousands of clones, approximately 94% observed once, and the top ten hold approximately 1.5%. The source of this sequence is a human patient who received a combined kidney and bone marrow transplant. Some T cells may trace back to the graft donor. The specimen was CD4+ T cells from blood (PBMCs), collected 12 months after the transplant. This sequence joins TRBV7-9 and TRBJ2-3, with D unclear. The CDR3 DNA sequence: TGTGCCAGCAGCCAACCGAGACTGCACACAGATACGCAGTATTTT. Its protein is CASSQPRLHTDTQYF.